The following is a T cell receptor beta chain sequence with its context. A single count supports this clone. Its antigen remains undetermined. The sample holds no much larger clone one base away, and base qualities are not on file. Library construction relied on the immunoSEQ multiplex PCR assay. Following the manufacturer's protocol, the hsTCRB Kit was used to amplify rearranged TCR beta chain sequences. Sequencing of TCRB libraries was carried out on an Illumina MiSeq. The authors processed their data as follows. Demultiplexing, trimming and gene mapping were performed with the kit vendor's proprietary platform. TCRdb limited this immuneACCESS table to in-frame rearrangements with V and J called. A share of clones is missing; checked studies link under half to unresolved V genes, and the rest is unexplained. V, J and clone size derive from that table, while D and trimming were established from the DNA sequence. The sample yields around 35,000 clones; about 80% were counted once. 24% of the sample belongs to the ten largest clones.

The data were obtained in a study of a mutant IDH1 vaccine in newly diagnosed glioma (dated by TCRdb to the early 2020s). With regard to the full study: Eight vaccinations were administered to patients in weeks 1, 3, 5, 7, 11, 15, 19 and 23, corresponding to visits V03 through V10. Prior to enrollment, patients had been given standard therapy consisting of radiotherapy alone, temozolomide alone, or radiochemotherapy with temozolomide, with the combination given to most patients. Six visits were used for peripheral blood collection: V03 (baseline), V05, V07, V10, V12 and V13. For exploratory analyses, about 25 treated patients had longitudinal TCRB deep sequencing done wherever samples were available. Of the roughly 33 treated patients, approximately 60% were male and 37.5% were female, and a mean age of roughly 40 years was recorded. In the chemotherapy-containing groups, vaccination started alongside temozolomide cycles, whereas in patients who had radiotherapy alone it started 4-6 weeks after radiotherapy.

Sample time point, as interpreted from the label and publication: week 5, during vaccination. Every vaccine dose consisted of 300 ug of a 20-mer mutant IDH1 peptide in Montanide, administered subcutaneously together with topical imiquimod. Donors had newly diagnosed WHO grade 3 or 4 IDH1-mutant astrocytomas with loss of nuclear ATRX. The samples were drawn from NOA16, a multicentre, single-arm, open-label phase I trial in Germany that tested a mutant IDH1 peptide vaccine in humans for the first time. Genomic DNA for TCRB sequencing was isolated from EDTA blood with the DNeasy Blood and Tissue Kit. CDR1 and CDR2 are drawn from the germline V gene (reference sequence): SGHAT, FQDESV. V trim: 6 bases; J trim: 1 base; unmatched bases: 5. The CDR3 has 15 amino acids, counting the end cysteine and phenylalanine. The only DNA kept is the CDR3, 45 bases in frame from the first base. The paper's findings and limits, for the study overall: The authors noted that analyses of patient blood samples could not be reproduced because of sample limitations. Changes in the top peripheral T cell clonotypes picked up by TCRB sequencing did not appear to be linked to pseudoprogression. Availability determined which PBMC samples were chosen for TCRB deep sequencing. Immune responses induced by the vaccine were seen in roughly 95% of patients across multiple MHC alleles.

This material consisted of PBMCs, taken from a glioma patient whose treatment included an IDH1 peptide vaccine. The sequence joins TRBV11-1 to TRBJ2-7; TRBD2 lines up with 11 middle nucleotides. This receptor was obtained from a man younger than 40 with glioma. CDR3 protein: CASSIGTSGSYEQYF. The bases are TGTGCCAGCAGTATAGGGACTAGCGGTTCCTACGAGCAGTACTTC.